The 4 T cell receptor beta chains reported below all come from one sample, sequenced in a study of cytomegalovirus exposure and HLA in healthy donors. The PCR had 60 Vbeta and 13 Jbeta primers. The method was immunoSEQ multiplex PCR; TCRdb's version includes in-frame clones alone and lacks a portion of them. The repertoire holds 150,000 or so clones, with around 78% as singletons. The sequenced sample was PBMCs. These TCRs come from a woman between 18 and 29 years old in good health and CMV-seronegative.

There are a few counts of this clone. The chain combines TRBV4-3 with TRBJ1-6; 8 bases are a match to TRBD1. The germline CDR1 and CDR2 sequences are LGHNA and YSLEER. Trimming at V came to 0 bases and at J to 10 bases, leaving 14 bases not matched to a gene. The CDR3 is made up of 18 amino acids. The CDR3 DNA is TGCGCCAGCAGCCAAGATCCCCCACGGACAGGGCGATGGTCACCCCTCCACTTT. Translating it yields CASSQDPPRTGRWSPLHF.

This chain connects TRBV14 to TRBJ2-5; D call uncertain. The CDR3 spans 13 residues. V was trimmed by 0 bases and J by 10 bases, leaving 12 bases between them. CDR1 SGHDN and CDR2 FVKESK come from the germline V gene. In DNA, the CDR3 is TGTGCCAGCAGCCAAGATTATTATGGCGGCCAGTACTTC. Protein sequence: CASSQDYYGGQYF.

The chain links TRBV28 to TRBJ1-1, with TRBD1 matching over 8 bases. From germline, CDR1 is MDHEN and CDR2 SYDVKM. The junction had 4 bases not matched to a gene; V was cut back by 6 bases and J by 4 bases. This CDR3 has 13 amino acids. This CDR3 reads CASSGTGGTEAFF. The CDR3 DNA follows: TGTGCCAGCAGCGGGACAGGAGGCACTGAAGCTTTCTTT.

The V call is TRBV6-1, the J call TRBJ1-1; D is unresolved. The CDR3 is made up of 13 amino acids. V was clipped by 0 bases and J by 11 bases, with 13 bases between them. Germline values: CDR1 MNHNS, CDR2 SASEGT. CDR3 loop: CASSEAWSYGAFF. In DNA form, the CDR3 reads TGTGCCAGCAGTGAAGCTTGGTCCTACGGGGCTTTCTTT.